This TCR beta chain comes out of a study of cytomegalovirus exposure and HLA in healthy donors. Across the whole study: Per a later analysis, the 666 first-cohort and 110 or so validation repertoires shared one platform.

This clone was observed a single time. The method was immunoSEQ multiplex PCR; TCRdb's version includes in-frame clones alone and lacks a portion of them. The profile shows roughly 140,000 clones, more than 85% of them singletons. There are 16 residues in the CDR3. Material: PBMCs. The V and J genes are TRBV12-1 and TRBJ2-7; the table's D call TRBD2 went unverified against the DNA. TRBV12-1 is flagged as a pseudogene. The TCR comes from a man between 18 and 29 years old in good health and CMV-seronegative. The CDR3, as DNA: TGTGCCAGCAGCCCTCCGGGACTAGCGGGAAACTGCGAGCAGTACGTC. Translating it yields CASSPPGLAGNCEQYV.